One TCR beta chain is described in this entry. Sequencing used immunoSEQ multiplex PCR; TCRdb keeps in-frame clones, though not all of them. Here the sample spans around 57,000 clones, 91% being singletons. This sample is drawn from a study of T cell changes during pregnancy in multiple sclerosis. Trimming removed 2 bases from V and 5 bases from J; junction bases left unmatched: 8. The CDR3 runs 15 residues. CDR1 is MNHNY and CDR2 is SVGAGI in the germline V gene (reference sequence). This clonotype was obtained from a female donor in good health, enrolled as a control in a pregnancy study. The V call is TRBV6-6, the J call TRBJ1-2, with 7 bases aligning to TRBD1. Sequencing used peripheral blood, obtained after pregnancy. As DNA, the CDR3 is TGTGCCAGCAGTTACCGACAGGGAAAAGGGTATGGCTACACCTTC. The encoded protein is CASSYRQGKGYGYTF.